The 21 T cell receptor beta chains in this list originate from one sample, sequenced in a study of OX40 agonist ivuxolimab in advanced cancers. The protocol was immunoSEQ multiplex PCR, while the TCRdb copy is restricted to in-frame clones and leaves out a portion. The table shows more than 50,000 clones, with roughly 90% occurring only once. Specimen: CD4+ or CD8+ T cells sorted from blood, collected in a trial of the OX40 agonist ivuxolimab. These receptors were obtained from an adult with an advanced solid tumor such as melanoma, head and neck, liver or kidney cancer.

V is TRBV2 and J is TRBJ1-1; TRBD1 matches 9 bases. V shed 10 bases, J shed 5 bases, and the junction held 8 bases outside the gene matches. This CDR3 is built from 13 residues. The germline gives CDR1 SNHLY, CDR2 FYNNEI. The CDR3 DNA reads as TGTGCCACCACCGGACAGGGGCGTACTGAAGCTTTCTTT. Its translation is CATTGQGRTEAFF.

The V gene is TRBV5-8, the J gene TRBJ1-4; D remains ambiguous. The germline V gene encodes CDR1 SGHTS and CDR2 YDEGEE. V lost 3 bases to trimming and J lost 10 bases, with 19 bases between them. CDR3 size: 15 residues. CDR3 coding DNA: TGTGCCAGCAGCTCAGACCTTTTGCATCCTGGAAAACTGTTTTTT. Protein: CASSSDLLHPGKLFF.

The V and J genes are TRBV11-2 and TRBJ2-2; a possible D gene is TRBD2 (5 bases). The CDR3 sequence is 15 residues long. CDR1 is SGHAT and CDR2 is FQNNGV in the germline V gene. The ends were cut back, 8 bases at V and 0 bases at J, with 13 bases in the middle. The CDR3 DNA is TGTGCCAGCTCCCGGACTTCCCCGAACACCGGGGAGCTGTTTTTT. Its protein is CASSRTSPNTGELFF. Full variable domain (missing parts from reference TRBV11-2 and TRBJ2-2): EAGVAQSPRYKIIEKRQSVAFWCNPISGHATLYWYQQILGQGPKLLIQFQNNGVVDDSQLPKDRFSAERLKGVDSTLKIQPAKLEDSAVYLCASSRTSPNTGELFFGEGSRLTVL.

This clone was observed a single time. The genes are TRBV2 and TRBJ2-2; 7 positions match TRBD1. There are 15 residues in the CDR3. The germline CDR1 and CDR2 sequences are SNHLY and FYNNEI. The trim removed 8 bases at V and 2 bases at J, leaving 8 bases unmatched. The CDR3 DNA is TGTGCCAGCCTCCCTACAGGGGCCAACACCGGGGAGCTGTTTTTT. Protein product: CASLPTGANTGELFF.

The genes are TRBV12-5 and TRBJ1-1, with a weak D call TRBD1 (6 bases). V was pared by 1 base and J by 0 bases, with 21 bases between. CDR3 size: 19 residues. CDR1 is LGHNT and CDR2 is FRNRAP in the germline V gene. The CDR3 region has the DNA TGTGCTAGTGGTTTGGAAAGGGGGGGGTACCCCTCCCTGAACACTGAAGCTTTCTTT. This codes for CASGLERGGYPSLNTEAFF.

The rearrangement joins TRBV6-5 to TRBJ2-5; TRBD1 aligns across 12 bases. The assigned J gene may be wrong: the sequence end matches TRBJ2-7 better. Germline V gives CDR1 MNHEY, CDR2 SVGAGI. There are 15 residues in the CDR3. This chain's CDR3 is CASKFGDRGPYEQYF. The CDR3 DNA sequence: TGTGCCAGCAAATTTGGGGACAGGGGGCCCTACGAGCAGTACTTC.

The rearrangement links TRBV28 to TRBJ1-1; 7 bases agree with TRBD1. After removal of 6 bases from V and 4 bases from J, the junction contained 8 bases not matched to a gene. The germline V gene has CDR1 MDHEN and CDR2 SYDVKM. The CDR3 spans 14 residues. The CDR3 DNA sequence: TGTGCCAGCAGCCGACAGGGTGTGAGCACTGAAGCTTTCTTT. Amino acid sequence: CASSRQGVSTEAFF.

With regard to this clone: Relative to the germline gene, one junction end is altered; a read error may explain this. V usage is TRBV28 and J usage is TRBJ2-3, with D maybe TRBD2 (5 bases). The CDR3 has 15 residues. Germline CDR1 and CDR2: MDHEN and SYDVKM. CDR3 protein: CTSSLLRDSTDTQYF. For the CDR3, the DNA is TGTACCAGCAGTCTCCTCCGGGATAGCACAGATACGCAGTATTTT.

The chain couples TRBV28 to TRBJ1-1; D possibly corresponds to TRBD1 (6 bases). The V gene's germline CDR1 is MDHEN and CDR2 SYDVKM. With 8 bases removed from V and 0 bases from J, the gap between germline ends came to 13 bases. The CDR3 is 14 residues long. The CDR3 protein is CASGPTGVNTEAFF. The DNA of the CDR3 is TGTGCCAGCGGTCCGACAGGAGTGAACACTGAAGCTTTCTTT.

The rearrangement joins TRBV11-2 to TRBJ2-3, with 8 bases identical to TRBD2. Per the germline V gene, CDR1 is SGHAT and CDR2 is FQNNGV. Trimming took 6 bases from V and 5 from J; bases not matched to a gene: 13. The CDR3 is 16 residues long. The CDR3 protein is CASRSRGAGDVDTQYF. CDR3 bases: TGTGCCAGCAGATCTAGGGGAGCGGGAGATGTAGATACGCAGTATTTT.

This chain connects TRBV11-3 to TRBJ2-1; D unclear. The germline V gene encodes CDR1 SGHNT and CDR2 YENEEA. Trimming took 1 base from V and 8 from J, leaving 9 bases between them. This CDR3 is 13 amino acids long. In nucleotides, the CDR3 is TGTGCCAGCAGCTTAGGCCCCTTGGATGAGCAGTTCTTC. It translates to CASSLGPLDEQFF.

J is TRBJ2-7 and V is TRBV6-5, with no clear D. V was cut by 6 bases and J by 5 bases, with 8 bases left in between. Germline V lookup: CDR1 MNHEY, CDR2 SVGAGI. This CDR3 region has 11 residues. For the CDR3, the DNA is TGTGCCAGCAGCTTCCCCGACGAGCAGTACTTC. This gives the protein CASSFPDEQYF.

This clone was counted once. The CDR3 region has the DNA TGTGCCAGCAGTCAGGGGGGTATATATGGCTACACCTTC. It codes for CASSQGGIYGYTF. The gene calls are TRBV13 and TRBJ1-2, with 7 bases lining up with TRBD1. Per germline, CDR1 PRHDT and CDR2 FYEKMQ (reference sequence). The CDR3 is made up of 13 amino acids. V was pared by 6 bases and J by 5 bases, with 6 bases of the junction left unmatched.

A few counts support this clone. V is TRBV28 and J is TRBJ2-7, with TRBD2 matching over 13 bases. The germline V gene encodes CDR1 MDHEN and CDR2 SYDVKM. V was pared by 6 bases and J by 11 bases, with 13 bases of the junction left unmatched. This CDR3 spans 15 amino acids. CDR3 protein: CASSLGLAGAVVKYF. The CDR3 DNA sequence: TGTGCCAGCAGCCTCGGACTAGCGGGGGCCGTTGTGAAGTACTTC.

This clone was counted between two and nine times. The chain is built from TRBV19 and TRBJ1-1; D remains ambiguous. The germline V gene encodes CDR1 LNHDA and CDR2 SQIVND (reference sequence). The CDR3 is made up of 13 amino acids. The V end lost 7 bases, the J end lost 2 bases, and 11 bases lay between the germline ends. DNA for the CDR3: TGTGCCAGTACCGTACAGCTCAACACTGAAGCTTTCTTT. Protein product: CASTVQLNTEAFF.

The V call is TRBV7-9, the J call TRBJ2-4; 10 nucleotides align to TRBD1. CDR1 is SEHNR and CDR2 is FQNEAQ in the germline V gene (reference sequence). V dropped 5 bases and J dropped 6; count of bases not matched to a gene: 4. The CDR3 sequence is 14 residues long. CDR3: CASSPRTGGNIQYF. CDR3 sequence (DNA): TGTGCCAGCAGCCCGCGGACAGGGGGAAACATTCAGTACTTC.

This clone occurred once. This specimen includes other DNA sequences encoding the same CDR3. This rearrangement joins TRBV11-2 to TRBJ2-7; 9 bases line up with TRBD1. Germline V gene lookup returns CDR1 SGHAT and CDR2 FQNNGV. The CDR3 sequence is 14 residues long. V lost 4 bases and J lost 2; bases outside the gene matches: 3. The CDR3, as DNA: TGTGCCAGCAGCTATACAGGGGGCACCTACGAGCAGTACTTC. As protein: CASSYTGGTYEQYF.

The rearrangement links TRBV2 to TRBJ2-2; 8 positions match TRBD1. V lost 7 bases, J lost 7 bases, and 11 bases stayed unmatched. The CDR3 contains 15 residues. From germline, CDR1 is SNHLY and CDR2 FYNNEI. The CDR3 nucleotides are TGTGCCAGCAAGGCAGGGGGCGCCTACATCGGGGAGCTGTTTTTT. This sequence encodes CASKAGGAYIGELFF. Looking up the rest from reference TRBV2 and TRBJ2-2 gives the full variable domain: EPEVTQTPSHQVTQMGQEVILRCVPISNHLYFYWYRQILGQKVEFLVSFYNNEISEKSEIFDDQFSVERPDGSNFTLKIRSTKLEDSAMYFCASKAGGAYIGELFFGEGSRLTVL.

The chain combines TRBV28 with TRBJ1-2, with D hard to call. V shed 6 bases and J shed 3 bases, with 11 bases lying between them. The germline CDR1 and CDR2 sequences are MDHEN and SYDVKM. The CDR3 extends over 13 amino acids. The CDR3, as DNA: TGTGCCAGCAGACTGGACGGCGACTATGGCTACACCTTC. It is translated as CASRLDGDYGYTF.

The sample holds one count of this clone. This chain uses TRBV27 with TRBJ1-5, with 10 bases lining up with TRBD1. Germline V gives CDR1 MNHEY, CDR2 SMNVEV (reference sequence). The CDR3 totals 18 residues. The ends lost 1 base at V and 4 bases at J; junction bases unmatched: 10. The CDR3 sequence is CASSLLAPGTGANQPQHF. The CDR3 bases are TGTGCCAGCAGTTTATTAGCTCCGGGGACAGGGGCTAATCAGCCCCAGCATTTT.

The chain recombines TRBV10-3 with TRBJ1-1; D call uncertain. Germline V CDR1 and CDR2: ENHRY, SYGVKD. The CDR3 consists of 15 residues. Between the trimmed V and J ends, which lost 3 bases and 3 bases, there was a span of 14 bases. Here the CDR3 reads CAISENAGRYTEAFF. CDR3 nucleotide sequence: TGTGCCATCAGTGAAAACGCGGGGAGGTACACTGAAGCTTTCTTT.